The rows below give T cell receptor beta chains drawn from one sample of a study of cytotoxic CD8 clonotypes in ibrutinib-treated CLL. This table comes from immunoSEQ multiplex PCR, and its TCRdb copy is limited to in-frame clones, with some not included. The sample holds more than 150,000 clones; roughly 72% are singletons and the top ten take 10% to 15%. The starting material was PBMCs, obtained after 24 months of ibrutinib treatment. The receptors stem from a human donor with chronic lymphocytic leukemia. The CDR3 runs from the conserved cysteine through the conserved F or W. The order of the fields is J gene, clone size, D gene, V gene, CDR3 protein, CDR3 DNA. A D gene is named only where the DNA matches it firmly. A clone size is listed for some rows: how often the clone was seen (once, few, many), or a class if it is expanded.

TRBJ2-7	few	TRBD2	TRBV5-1	CASSFRLAGEGPYEQYF	TGCGCCAGCAGCTTTCGTCTAGCGGGAGAGGGGCCCTACGAGCAGTACTTC
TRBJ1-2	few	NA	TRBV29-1	CSVEDGVYGYTF	TGCAGCGTCGAGGACGGAGTCTATGGCTACACCTTC
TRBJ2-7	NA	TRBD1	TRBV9	CASSPGQGGYEQYF	TGTGCCAGCAGCCCGGGACAGGGGGGCTACGAGCAGTACTTC
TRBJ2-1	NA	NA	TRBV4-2	CASSQDHRVFAANYNEQFF	TGTGCCAGCAGCCAAGACCATCGGGTTTTCGCGGCAAACTACAATGAGCAGTTCTTC
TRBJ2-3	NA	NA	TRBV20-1	CSARHGDTQYF	TGCAGTGCTAGACACGGGGATACGCAGTATTTT
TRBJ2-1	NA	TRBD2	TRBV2	CASIGLAQGGEQFF	TGTGCCAGCATAGGACTAGCGCAAGGGGGTGAGCAGTTCTTC
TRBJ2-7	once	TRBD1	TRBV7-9	CASSLIYGTASYEQYF	TGTGCCAGCAGCTTAATCTATGGGACAGCCTCCTACGAGCAGTACTTC
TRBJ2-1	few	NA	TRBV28	CASSLTVGGGPNNEQFF	TGTGCCAGCAGTTTAACTGTGGGGGGCGGTCCGAACAATGAGCAGTTCTTC
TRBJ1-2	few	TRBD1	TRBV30	CAWSAGTGGGYTF	TGTGCCTGGAGTGCGGGGACAGGGGGAGGCTACACCTTC
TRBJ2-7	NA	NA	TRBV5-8	CASSTGGESSYEQYF	TGTGCCAGCAGCACCGGTGGAGAGAGCTCCTACGAGCAGTACTTC
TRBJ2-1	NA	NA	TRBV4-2	CASSQDGNNEQFF	TGTGCCAGCAGCCAAGATGGGAACAATGAGCAGTTCTTC
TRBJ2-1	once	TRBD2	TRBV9	CASSLLADRYNEQFF	TGTGCCAGCAGCCTACTAGCGGACCGTTACAATGAGCAGTTCTTC
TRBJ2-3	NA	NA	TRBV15	CATSIRLSGSTDTQYF	TGTGCCACCAGCATAAGACTGAGTGGGAGCACAGATACGCAGTATTTT
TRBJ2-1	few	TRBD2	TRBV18	CASSKSGTYNEQFF	TGTGCCAGCTCCAAAAGCGGGACCTACAATGAGCAGTTCTTC
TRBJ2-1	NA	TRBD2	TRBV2	CASRVSTSGLYNEQFF	TGTGCCAGCAGAGTTTCGACTAGCGGGTTGTACAATGAGCAGTTCTTC
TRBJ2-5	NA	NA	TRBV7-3	CASSSVGPKTQYF	TGTGCCAGCAGCTCTGTGGGGCCGAAGACCCAGTACTTC
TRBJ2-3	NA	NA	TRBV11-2	CASTKDTDTQYF	TGTGCCAGCACCAAAGACACAGATACGCAGTATTTT